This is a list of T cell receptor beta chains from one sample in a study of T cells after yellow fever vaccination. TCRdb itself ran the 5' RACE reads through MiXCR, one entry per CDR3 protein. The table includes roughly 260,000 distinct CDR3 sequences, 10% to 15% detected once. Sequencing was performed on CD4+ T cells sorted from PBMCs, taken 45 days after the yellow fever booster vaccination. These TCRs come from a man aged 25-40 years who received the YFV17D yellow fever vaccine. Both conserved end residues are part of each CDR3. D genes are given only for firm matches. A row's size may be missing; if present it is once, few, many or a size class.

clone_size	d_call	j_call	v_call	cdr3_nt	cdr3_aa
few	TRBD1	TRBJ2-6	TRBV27	TGTGCCAGCAGTCCGTCATGGACAGGGATCCCTGGGGCCAACGTCCTGACTTTC	CASSPSWTGIPGANVLTF
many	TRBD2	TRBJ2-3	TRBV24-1	TGTGCCACCAATGGCGGGAGAGGAAATACGCAGTATTTT	CATNGGRGNTQYF
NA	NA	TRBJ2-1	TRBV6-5	TGTGCCAGCAGTTACCGCCTCTTTGGGGACAATGAGCAGTTCTTC	CASSYRLFGDNEQFF
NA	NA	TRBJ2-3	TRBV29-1	TGCAGCGCCTGGGACGGCACAGATACGCAGTATTTT	CSAWDGTDTQYF
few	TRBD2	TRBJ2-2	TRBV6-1	TGTGCCAGCAGTCCCGGGAGGGAAGCCGGGGAGCTGTTTTTT	CASSPGREAGELFF
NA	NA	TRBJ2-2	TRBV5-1	TGCGCCAGCGGACTTACGGGACTCGGTAACACCGGGGAGCTGTTTTTT	CASGLTGLGNTGELFF
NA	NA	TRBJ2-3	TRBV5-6	TGTGCCAGCAGCTTGGGGCGGGGATTATCAGATACGCAGTATTTT	CASSLGRGLSDTQYF
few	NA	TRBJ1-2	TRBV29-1	TGCAGCGTTGTGGTGGGGGCGTATGGCTACACCTTC	CSVVVGAYGYTF
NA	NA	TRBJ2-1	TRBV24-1	TGTGCCACCAGTGACCCCCCTACGAATGAGCAGTTCTTC	CATSDPPTNEQFF
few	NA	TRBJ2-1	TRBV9	TGTGCCAGCAGCCCGGGGGAAAACCTGTCCTACAATGAGCAGTTCTTC	CASSPGENLSYNEQFF
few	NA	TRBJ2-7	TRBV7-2	TGTGCCAGCAGCTTGGCTAGTGGAATCTACGAGCAGTACTTC	CASSLASGIYEQYF
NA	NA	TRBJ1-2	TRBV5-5	TGTGCCAGCAGCTTGAATCGGGGCTCTAAATATGGCTACACCTTC	CASSLNRGSKYGYTF
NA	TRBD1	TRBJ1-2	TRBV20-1	TGCAGTGCTAGTCGCACAGGGGCGCGCGGCCATGGCTACACCTTC	CSASRTGARGHGYTF
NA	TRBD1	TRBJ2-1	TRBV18	TGTGCCAGCTCACCAGGACAGGATGCGTTCTTC	CASSPGQDAFF
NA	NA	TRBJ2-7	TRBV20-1	TGCAGTGCTAGCCCCCTTATGGCGTCCTACGAGCAGTACTTC	CSASPLMASYEQYF
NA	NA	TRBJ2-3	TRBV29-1	TGCAGCGGCCGTTCGGGGGTCGGGGTTACGCAGTATTTT	CSGRSGVGVTQYF
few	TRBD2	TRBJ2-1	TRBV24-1	TGTGCCACCAGTGACCCCTCCGGGACTAGCGGGATCTACAATGAGCAGTTCTTC	CATSDPSGTSGIYNEQFF
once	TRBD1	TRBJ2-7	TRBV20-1	TGCAGTGCTAGGCCCCTCGTGACAGTCAACGAGGGACAGTCGAGACTCGGGCAGTACTTC	CSARPLVTVNEGQSRLGQYF
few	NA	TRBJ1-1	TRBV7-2	TGTGCCAGCAGCTCTTCGCGGTACACTGAAGCTTTCTTT	CASSSSRYTEAFF
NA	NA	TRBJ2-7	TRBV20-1	TGCAGTGCTAGGCGTGGAGTTCTCTCCTACGAGCAGTACTTC	CSARRGVLSYEQYF
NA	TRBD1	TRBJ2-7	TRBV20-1	TGCAGTGGAGGACAGGGGAATTACGAGCAGTACTTC	CSGGQGNYEQYF
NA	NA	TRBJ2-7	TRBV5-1	TGCGCCAGCGCTTTGGGGGCCAGCGCGAGCTACGAGCAGTACTTC	CASALGASASYEQYF
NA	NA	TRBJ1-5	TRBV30	TGTGCCTGGAGTGTAATAGGGGGTGCCCCCATTAATCAGCCCCAGCATTTT	CAWSVIGGAPINQPQHF
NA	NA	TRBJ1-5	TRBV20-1	TGCAGTGCTCCCGAAGCGTTAAATCAGCCCCAGCATTTT	CSAPEALNQPQHF
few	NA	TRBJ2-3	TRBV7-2	TGTGCCAGCAGCTTAGCGGAGGGATGGGCGCAGTATTTT	CASSLAEGWAQYF
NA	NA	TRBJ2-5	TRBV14	TGTGCCAGCAGCCCAAGGGTACGAGAGACCCAGTACTTC	CASSPRVRETQYF
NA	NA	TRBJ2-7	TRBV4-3	TGCGCCAGCAGCCAAGAGAACGCTAACCCGGTCAGTCGGCAGTACTTC	CASSQENANPVSRQYF
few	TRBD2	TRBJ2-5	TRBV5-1	TGCGCCAGCAGCTTGTCCCTCGGGGGGAGAGGAGAGACCCAGTACTTC	CASSLSLGGRGETQYF
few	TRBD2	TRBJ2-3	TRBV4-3	TGCGCCAGCAGCCAAGGTCGGTCTAGCGGGAATACAGATACGCAGTATTTT	CASSQGRSSGNTDTQYF
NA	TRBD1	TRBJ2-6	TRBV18	TGTGCCAGCTCACCAGCGACAGGGTCCGGTTCTGGGGCCAACGTCCTGACTTTC	CASSPATGSGSGANVLTF
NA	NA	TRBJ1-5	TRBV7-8	TGTGCCAGCAGCTTAGAGGCAGATAGCAAGCAGCCCCAGCATTTT	CASSLEADSKQPQHF
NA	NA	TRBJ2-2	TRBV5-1	TGCGCCAGCAGCCCCCCCGCGCTAACCGGGGAGCTGTTTTTT	CASSPPALTGELFF
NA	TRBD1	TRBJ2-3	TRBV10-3	TGTGCCATCAGTGAGGCGACAGGGGTAGATACGCAGTATTTT	CAISEATGVDTQYF
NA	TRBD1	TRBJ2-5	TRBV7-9	TGTGCCAGCAGCACCAGGGGGTGGGAGACCCAGTACTTC	CASSTRGWETQYF
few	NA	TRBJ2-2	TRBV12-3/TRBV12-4	TGTGCCAGCAGTCCCCAAGGCGGGGAGCTGTTTTTT	CASSPQGGELFF
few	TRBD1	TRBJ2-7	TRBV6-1	TGTGCCAGCAGGGGACAGGGGGCTAAGTACGAGCAGTACTTC	CASRGQGAKYEQYF
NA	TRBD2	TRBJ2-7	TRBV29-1	TGCAGCGTTGAAGTCATAGCGGGTACCTACGAGCAGTACTTC	CSVEVIAGTYEQYF
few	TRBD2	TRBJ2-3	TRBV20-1	TGCAGTGCTAGTCGAGCGGGAACAGATACGCAGTATTTT	CSASRAGTDTQYF
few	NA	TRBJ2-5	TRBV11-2	TGTGCCAGCAGCTTTAGTCGGGGCGCAGCCCAAGAGACCCAGTACTTC	CASSFSRGAAQETQYF
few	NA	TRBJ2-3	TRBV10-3	TGTGCCATCAGCGACCATCTGGGCAGCACAGATACGCAGTATTTT	CAISDHLGSTDTQYF
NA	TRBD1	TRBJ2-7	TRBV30	TGTGCCTGGAACCTGTGGGACAGGGGCTACGAGCAGTACTTC	CAWNLWDRGYEQYF
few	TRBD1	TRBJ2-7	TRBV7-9	TGTGCCAGCGGAAGACAGGGGGGGTTATACGAGCAGTACTTC	CASGRQGGLYEQYF
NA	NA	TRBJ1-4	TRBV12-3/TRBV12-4	TGTGCCAGCAGTAAGACAGGAAAACTGTTTTTT	CASSKTGKLFF
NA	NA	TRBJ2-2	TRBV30	TGTGCCTGGAGAAAGTCCCCGGACACCGGGGAGCTGTTTTTT	CAWRKSPDTGELFF
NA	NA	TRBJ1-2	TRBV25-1	TGTGCCAGCAGTCCTCCAGGCCACTATGGCTACACCTTC	CASSPPGHYGYTF
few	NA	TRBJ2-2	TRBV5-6	TGTGCCAGCAGCTCGTCCGCCGGGGAGCTGTTTTTT	CASSSSAGELFF
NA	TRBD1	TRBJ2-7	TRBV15	TGTGCCACCGGCAACCGGGACAGGGGTAACGACGAGCAGTACTTC	CATGNRDRGNDEQYF
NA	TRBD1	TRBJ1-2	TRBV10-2	TGCGCCAGCAGGAGAGACAGGGAGGCCTATGGCTACACCTTC	CASRRDREAYGYTF
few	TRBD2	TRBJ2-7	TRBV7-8	TGTGCCAGCAGCTTGCGGGAGCGGCAGGTTGGGATATTC	CASSLRERQVGIF
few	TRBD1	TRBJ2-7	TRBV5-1	TGCGCCAGCAGCTCTGACAGGGCAAACTCCTACGAGCAGTACTTC	CASSSDRANSYEQYF
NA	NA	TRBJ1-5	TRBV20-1	TGCAGTGCTAGGACAGCTCGTGTTAATCAGCCCCAGCATTTT	CSARTARVNQPQHF
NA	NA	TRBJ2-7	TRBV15	TGTGCCACCAGCACCTCTCCAAAAGGGGGAAAGGACGAGCAGTACTTC	CATSTSPKGGKDEQYF
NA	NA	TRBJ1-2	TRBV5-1	TGCGCCAGCAGCCCCTTGTTGGACTATGGCTACACCTTC	CASSPLLDYGYTF
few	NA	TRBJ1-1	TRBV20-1	TGCAGTGCTAAGGTCCGGGGAACTGAAGCTTTCTTT	CSAKVRGTEAFF
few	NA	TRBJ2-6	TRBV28	TGTGCCAGCAGTCAAGGTTCGGGGGCTGGGGCCAACGTCCTGACTTTC	CASSQGSGAGANVLTF
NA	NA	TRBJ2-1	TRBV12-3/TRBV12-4	TGTGCCAGCAGTTTACGGCCGCCAAGCTCCTACAATGAGCAGTTCTTC	CASSLRPPSSYNEQFF
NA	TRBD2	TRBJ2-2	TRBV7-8	TGTGCCAGCAGCTTATTCGGGGGACTAGCGACGAATGCGAACACCGGGGAGCTGTTTTTT	CASSLFGGLATNANTGELFF
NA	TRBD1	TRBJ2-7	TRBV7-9	TGTGCCAGCAGCTCCCAACCGGGACAGTCTTCCTACGAGCAGTACTTC	CASSSQPGQSSYEQYF
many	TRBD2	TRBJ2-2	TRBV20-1	TGCAGTGCTCAAGCGACTAGCGGGAGGGGTTATGGGGAGCTGTTTTTT	CSAQATSGRGYGELFF
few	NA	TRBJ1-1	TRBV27	TGTGCCAGCAGCCGGTCGTCCGGGACTGAAGCTTTCTTT	CASSRSSGTEAFF